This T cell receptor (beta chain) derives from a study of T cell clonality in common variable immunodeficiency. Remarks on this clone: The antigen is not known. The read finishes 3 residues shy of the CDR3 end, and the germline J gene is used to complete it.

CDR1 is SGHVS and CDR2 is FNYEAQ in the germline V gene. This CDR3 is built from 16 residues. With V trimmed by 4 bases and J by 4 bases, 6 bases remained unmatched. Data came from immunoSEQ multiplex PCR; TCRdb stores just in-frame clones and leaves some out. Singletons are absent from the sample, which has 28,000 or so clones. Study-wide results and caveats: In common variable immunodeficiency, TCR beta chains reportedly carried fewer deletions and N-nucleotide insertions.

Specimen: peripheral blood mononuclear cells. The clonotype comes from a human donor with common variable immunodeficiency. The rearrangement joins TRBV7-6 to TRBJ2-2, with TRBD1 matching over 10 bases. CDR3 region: CASSSTGGWSTGELFF. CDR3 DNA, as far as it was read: TGTGCCAGCAGCTCGACAGGGGGCTGGAGCACCGGGGAG.